The 19 T cell receptor beta chains below come from one sample, sequenced in a study of cytomegalovirus exposure and HLA in healthy donors. The PCR contained 60 Vbeta and 13 Jbeta primers. Measured with immunoSEQ multiplex PCR; TCRdb has only the in-frame clones, and not every one. The table shows some 170,000 clones, with around 75% occurring only once. Sequences were obtained from PBMCs. The origin of the receptors is a man younger than 30 in good health and CMV-seropositive.

The gene calls are TRBV6-5 and TRBJ1-1; 8 bases align to TRBD1. The CDR3 has 15 amino acids. With V trimmed by 5 bases and J by 6 bases, 11 bases remained unmatched. CDR1 and CDR2 from the germline V gene are MNHEY and SVGAGI. As DNA, the CDR3 is TGTGCCAGCAGTATCCTGACAGGGGCGGGAGCTGAAGCTTTCTTT. Translated: CASSILTGAGAEAFF.

CDR3 coding DNA: TGTGCCAGCAGCCGCGGACAGTCTCCCGGGCAGCCCCAGCATTTT. Translation gives CASSRGQSPGQPQHF. This sequence joins TRBV6-5 and TRBJ1-5, with D possibly matching TRBD1 (6 bases). Per the germline V gene, CDR1 is MNHEY and CDR2 is SVGAGI. Trimming removed 6 bases at V and 7 bases at J, with 19 bases between. The CDR3 consists of 15 residues.

This clone was observed a single time. The chain carries TRBV6-1 and TRBJ2-1; no definite D call. The V and J ends lost 3 bases and 9 bases respectively, with 15 bases between them. This CDR3 comprises 14 residues. Germline CDR1 and CDR2: MNHNS and SASEGT. The CDR3 nucleotides read TGTGCCAGCAGTGAGGCAGGCTTCTTGGGTGAGCAGTTCTTC. Residues: CASSEAGFLGEQFF.

The chain uses TRBV11-2 and TRBJ1-1; no reliable D call. V lost 1 base and J 2 bases, leaving 8 bases between the germline ends. Germline V gene lookup returns CDR1 SGHAT and CDR2 FQNNGV. The CDR3 runs 14 residues. The CDR3 loop reads CASSLGQINTEAFF. The CDR3 nucleotides are TGTGCCAGCAGCTTAGGGCAGATAAACACTGAAGCTTTCTTT.

The V gene is TRBV15, the J gene TRBJ1-1; perhaps TRBD1 as D (5 bases). Germline assignment: CDR1 LNHNV and CDR2 YYDKDF (reference sequence). V lost 0 bases and J lost 2, with 13 bases in between. The CDR3 spans 16 residues. CDR3 nucleotides: TGTGCCACCAGCAGAGAAGGGAGGGGATCAAACACTGAAGCTTTCTTT. It encodes CATSREGRGSNTEAFF.

The chain has TRBV5-1 and TRBJ1-1, with D possibly being TRBD1 (5 bases). Germline lookup yields CDR1 SGHRS and CDR2 YFSETQ. CDR3 size: 16 residues. V was pared by 6 bases and J by 1 base, with 19 bases between. The CDR3 nucleotides read TGCGCCAGCACTTGGGGCGGGGGTCAGGGGAACACTGAAGCTTTCTTT. Translated, it gives CASTWGGGQGNTEAFF. The variable domain in full, completed from reference TRBV5-1 and TRBJ1-1, reads KAGVTQTPRYLIKTRGQQVTLSCSPISGHRSVSWYQQTPGQGLQFLFEYFSETQRNKGNFPGRFSGRQFSNSRSEMNVSTLELGDSALYLCASTWGGGQGNTEAFFGQGTRLTVV.

This sequence joins TRBV15 and TRBJ1-2, with 8 bases fitting TRBD1. The CDR3 extends over 16 amino acids. Looked up from germline, CDR1 is LNHNV and CDR2 is YYDKDF (reference sequence). V was clipped by 0 bases and J by 7 bases; unmatched bases: 10. This CDR3 is CATSRDLGTGLSGYTF. CDR3 coding DNA: TGTGCCACCAGCAGAGATTTGGGGACAGGCCTCTCTGGCTACACCTTC.

The gene calls are TRBV27 and TRBJ2-7, with 7 bases identical to TRBD1. Trimming cost V 4 bases and J 0 bases; bases outside gene matches: 15. Germline lookup yields CDR1 MNHEY and CDR2 SMNVEV (reference sequence). The CDR3 is 18 amino acids. CDR3 sequence reads: CASSSPGQKIQFSYEQYV. In DNA form, the CDR3 reads TGTGCCAGCAGTTCTCCGGGACAGAAAATCCAATTCTCCTACGAGCAGTACGTC.

J is TRBJ1-2 and V is TRBV6-6; 8 nucleotides match TRBD1. Germline V lookup: CDR1 MNHNY, CDR2 SVGAGI (reference sequence). V lost 10 bases and J lost 7; bases outside the gene matches: 11. CDR3 length: 13 residues. CDR3 in DNA: TGTGCCACCTCAATCGACAGGGGAGGTGGCTACACCTTC. Translation gives CATSIDRGGGYTF.

In DNA, the CDR3 is TGCGCCAGCGCGTTGGCGGCCCTCACTGAAGCTTTCTTT. Protein product: CASALAALTEAFF. The chain is built from TRBV5-1 and TRBJ1-1; D not certain. This CDR3 has 13 amino acids. Germline CDR1 reads SGHRS; CDR2 reads YFSETQ. V lost 7 bases, J lost 4 bases, and 14 bases lay in between.

This CDR3 is CASSGSSDTQYF. The CDR3, as DNA: TGCGCCAGCAGCGGTAGCTCAGATACGCAGTATTTT. The genes are TRBV5-1 and TRBJ2-3; D is unclear. The V gene's germline CDR1 is SGHRS and CDR2 YFSETQ. The V end lost 4 bases, the J end lost 4 bases, and 7 bases lay between the germline ends. The CDR3 covers 12 residues.

This chain uses TRBV27 with TRBJ1-2; 7 bases align to TRBD1. Per germline, CDR1 MNHEY and CDR2 SMNVEV (reference sequence). V lost 6 bases to trimming and J lost 2 bases; unmatched junction nucleotides: 9. There are 15 residues in the CDR3. The CDR3 nucleotides read TGTGCCAGCAGCTCATTGACAGGGAGCAACTATGGCTACACCTTC. It codes for CASSSLTGSNYGYTF.

V gene TRBV4-1 combines with J gene TRBJ1-1; D is perhaps TRBD1 (5 bases). V dropped 2 bases and J dropped 3 bases, with 13 bases sitting between them. There are 15 residues in the CDR3. CDR1 MGHRA and CDR2 YSYEKL come from the germline V gene. Here the CDR3 DNA reads TGCGCCAGCAGCCAAATCAGGCGGGGGGACACTGAAGCTTTCTTT. The encoded protein is CASSQIRRGDTEAFF.

The genes are TRBV4-1 and TRBJ1-6, with TRBD1 identical over 7 bases. With 7 bases clipped from V and 8 bases from J, the junction kept 8 bases outside the gene matches. The CDR3 totals 14 residues. Germline CDR1 reads MGHRA; CDR2 reads YSYEKL. The CDR3 loop reads CASKRGPLDSPLHF. The CDR3 bases are TGCGCCAGCAAGAGGGGGCCACTGGATTCACCCCTCCACTTT.

The chain uses TRBV5-5 and TRBJ2-5, with 7 bases identical to TRBD1. The trim removed 4 bases at V and 5 bases at J, leaving 8 bases unmatched. This CDR3 has 14 amino acids. CDR1 is SGHKS, CDR2 YYEKEE, per germline (reference sequence). In nucleotides, the CDR3 is TGTGCCAGCAGCCTAGGGACAGTGATGGAGACCCAGTACTTC. This gives the protein CASSLGTVMETQYF. Supplemented by reference TRBV5-5 and TRBJ2-5, the full variable domain reads DAGVTQSPTHLIKTRGQQVTLRCSPISGHKSVSWYQQVLGQGPQFIFQYYEKEERGRGNFPDRFSARQFPNYSSELNVNALLLGDSALYLCASSLGTVMETQYFGPGTRLLVL.

This clone was counted once. V usage is TRBV28 and J usage is TRBJ1-5, with D uncertain. The CDR3 spans 11 residues. Deletions cut 7 bases from V and 11 bases from J, with 12 bases between. CDR1 is MDHEN, CDR2 SYDVKM, per germline. CDR3 in DNA: TGTGCCAGCACTGGCGGAGAGGCCCAGCATTTT. Protein product: CASTGGEAQHF.

The chain combines TRBV14 with TRBJ2-1; no clear D gene. V was cut by 1 base and J by 7 bases, with 2 bases left in between. The CDR3 totals 11 residues. The V gene's germline CDR1 is SGHDN and CDR2 FVKESK. The CDR3 sequence: CASSQANEQFF. CDR3 nucleotide sequence: TGTGCCAGCAGCCAAGCGAATGAGCAGTTCTTC.

The rearrangement joins TRBV19 to TRBJ2-5; D uncertain. V lost 3 bases and J lost 1, with 6 bases in between. The CDR3 has 13 residues. Germline V gene data show CDR1 as LNHDA and CDR2 as SQIVND (reference sequence). CDR3 coding DNA: TGTGCCAGTAGTATCGTCAGCCAAGAGACCCAGTACTTC. Its protein product is CASSIVSQETQYF.

The CDR3 sequence is CASSFGPYSGNTIYF. For the CDR3, the DNA is TGTGCCAGCAGCTTTGGGCCTTACTCTGGAAACACCATATATTTT. The chain links TRBV7-6 to TRBJ1-3; no definite D call. Trimming took off 3 bases at V and 0 bases at J, with 9 bases between the two ends. The CDR3 runs 15 residues. The germline CDR1 and CDR2 sequences are SGHVS and FNYEAQ.